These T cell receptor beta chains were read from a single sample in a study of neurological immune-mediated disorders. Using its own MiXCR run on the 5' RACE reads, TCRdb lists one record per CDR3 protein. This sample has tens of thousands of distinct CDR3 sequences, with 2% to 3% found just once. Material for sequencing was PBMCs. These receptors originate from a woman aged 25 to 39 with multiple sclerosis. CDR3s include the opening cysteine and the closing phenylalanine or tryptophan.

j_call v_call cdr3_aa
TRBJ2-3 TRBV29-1 CSVDASTDTQYF
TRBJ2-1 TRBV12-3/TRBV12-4 CASNPGGGDYQFF
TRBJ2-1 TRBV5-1 CASSLGLEWGENNEQFF
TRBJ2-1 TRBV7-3 CASSLGNYNEQFF
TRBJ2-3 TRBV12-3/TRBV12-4 CASSSPGLAGGSTDTQYF
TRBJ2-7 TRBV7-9 CASSFFSGEQYF
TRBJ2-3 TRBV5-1 CASSGPGGGTDTQYF
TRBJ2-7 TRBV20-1 CSARDLGLRVHEQYF
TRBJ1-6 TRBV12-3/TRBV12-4 CASSPSGTVNSPLHF
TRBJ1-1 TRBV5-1 CASSLGRGLHGFF
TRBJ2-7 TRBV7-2 CASSLQARGPRLYEQYF
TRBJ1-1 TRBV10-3 CAISESFRPGRTWAFF
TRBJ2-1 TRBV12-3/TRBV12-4 CASSRDDNEQFF
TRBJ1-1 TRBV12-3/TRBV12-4 CASSLAGDTEAFF
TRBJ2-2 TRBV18 CASSSARDTDTGELFF
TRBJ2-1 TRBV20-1 CSPRGGAGGEQFF
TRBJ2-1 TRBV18 CASSPPGLEGLYNEQFF
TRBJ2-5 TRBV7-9 CASSLGTVGEQETQYF
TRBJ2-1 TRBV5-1 CASSFNSAGTPNEQFF
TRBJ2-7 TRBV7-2 CASSLGGTSSTYDQYF
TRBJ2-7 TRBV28 CASSFPRPFQGSDEQYF
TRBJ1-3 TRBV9 CASSPQHAGNTIYF
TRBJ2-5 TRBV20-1 CSARDWTSGSGGETQYF
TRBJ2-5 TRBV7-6 CASSLNWGETQYF
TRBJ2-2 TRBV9 CASSEVNTGELFF
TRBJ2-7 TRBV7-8 CASRLTSGSYEQYF
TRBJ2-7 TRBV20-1 CSATWTGLYEQYF
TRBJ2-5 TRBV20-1 CSARGQPGETQYF
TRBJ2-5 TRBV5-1 CASSLGTSGLETQYF
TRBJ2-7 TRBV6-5 CASSYSSLVGEQYF
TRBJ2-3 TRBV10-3 CAINGPFTDTQYF
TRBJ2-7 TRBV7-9 CASSLEADYEQYF
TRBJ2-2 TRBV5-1 CASSLSDTYTGELFF
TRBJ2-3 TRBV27 CASSFEGSSTDTQYF
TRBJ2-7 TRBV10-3 CAISDLGLAGEGTYEQYF
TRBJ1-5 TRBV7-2 CASTTGLGNQPQHF
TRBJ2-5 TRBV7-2 CASSLGWGGGQETQYF
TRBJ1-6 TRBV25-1 CASSEYRQGASPLHF
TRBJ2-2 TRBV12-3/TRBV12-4 CASSSWFSGELFF
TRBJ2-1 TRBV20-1 CSATTGGRNEQFF
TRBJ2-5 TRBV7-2 CASSPRGGWETQYF
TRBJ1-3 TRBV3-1 CASSRTGSGNTIYF
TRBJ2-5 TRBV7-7 CASSSGTGGQETQYF
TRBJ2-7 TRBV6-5 CASSTRSRSRPYEQYF
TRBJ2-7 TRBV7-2 CASSLRYYEQYF
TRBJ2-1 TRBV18 CASSPINPGPSYNEQFF
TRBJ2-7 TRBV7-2 CASSPFSGRIYEQYF
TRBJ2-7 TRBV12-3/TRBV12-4 CASSYNTMGIDEQYF
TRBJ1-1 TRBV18 CASSPRTSNTEAFF
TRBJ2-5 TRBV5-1 CASSLVAEETQYF
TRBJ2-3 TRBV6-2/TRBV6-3 CASSHGPTTDTQYF
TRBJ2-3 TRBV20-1 CSANSRDDTQYF
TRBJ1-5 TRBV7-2 CASSPQPYSNQPQHF